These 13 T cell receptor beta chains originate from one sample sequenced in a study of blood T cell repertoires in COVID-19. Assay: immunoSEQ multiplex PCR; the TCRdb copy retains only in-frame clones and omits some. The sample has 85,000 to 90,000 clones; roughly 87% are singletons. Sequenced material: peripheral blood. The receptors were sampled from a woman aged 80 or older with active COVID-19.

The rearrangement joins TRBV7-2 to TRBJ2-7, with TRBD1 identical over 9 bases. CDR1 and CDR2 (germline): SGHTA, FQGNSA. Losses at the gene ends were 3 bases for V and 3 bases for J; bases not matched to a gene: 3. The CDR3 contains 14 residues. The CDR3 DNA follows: TGTGCCAGCAGCTTGGACAGGGGAGGCTACGAGCAGTACTTC. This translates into CASSLDRGGYEQYF.

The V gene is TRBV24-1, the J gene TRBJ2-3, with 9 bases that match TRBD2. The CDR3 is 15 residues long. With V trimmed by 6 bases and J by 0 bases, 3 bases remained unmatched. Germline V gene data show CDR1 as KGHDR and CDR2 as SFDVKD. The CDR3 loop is CATSRAGGSTDTQYF. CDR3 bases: TGTGCCACCAGTCGAGCGGGAGGTAGCACAGATACGCAGTATTTT.

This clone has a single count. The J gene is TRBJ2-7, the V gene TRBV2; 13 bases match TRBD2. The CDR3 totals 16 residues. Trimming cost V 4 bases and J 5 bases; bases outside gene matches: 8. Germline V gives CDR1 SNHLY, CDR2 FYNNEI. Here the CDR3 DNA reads TGTGCCAGCAGTGCGGGACTAGCGGGAAATGATGACGAGCAGTACTTC. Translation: CASSAGLAGNDDEQYF. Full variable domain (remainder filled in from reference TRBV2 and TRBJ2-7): EPEVTQTPSHQVTQMGQEVILRCVPISNHLYFYWYRQILGQKVEFLVSFYNNEISEKSEIFDDQFSVERPDGSNFTLKIRSTKLEDSAMYFCASSAGLAGNDDEQYFGPGTRLTVT.

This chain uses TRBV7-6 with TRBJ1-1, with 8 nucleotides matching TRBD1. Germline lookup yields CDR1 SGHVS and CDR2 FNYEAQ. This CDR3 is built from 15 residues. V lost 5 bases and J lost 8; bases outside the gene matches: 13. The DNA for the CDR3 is TGTGCCAGCAGCCGGACCGGGACAGGCGATGTGGAAGCTTTCTTT. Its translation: CASSRTGTGDVEAFF.

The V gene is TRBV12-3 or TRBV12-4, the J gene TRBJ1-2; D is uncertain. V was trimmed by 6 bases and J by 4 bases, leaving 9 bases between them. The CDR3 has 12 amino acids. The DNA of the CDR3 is TGTGCCAGCAGCCCGGTAGCCTATGGCTACACCTTC. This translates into CASSPVAYGYTF.

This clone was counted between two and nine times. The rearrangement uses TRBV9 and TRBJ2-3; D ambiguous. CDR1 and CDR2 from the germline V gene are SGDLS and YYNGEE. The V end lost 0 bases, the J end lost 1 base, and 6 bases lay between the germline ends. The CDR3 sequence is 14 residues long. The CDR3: CASSVEQRTDTQYF. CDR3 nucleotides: TGTGCCAGCAGCGTAGAACAACGCACAGATACGCAGTATTTT.

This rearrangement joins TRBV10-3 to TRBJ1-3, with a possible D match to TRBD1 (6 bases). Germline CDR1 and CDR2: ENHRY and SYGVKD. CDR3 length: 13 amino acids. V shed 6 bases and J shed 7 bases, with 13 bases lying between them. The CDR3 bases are TGTGCCATCAGCCGGGACACGGGGAACACCATATATTTT. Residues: CAISRDTGNTIYF.

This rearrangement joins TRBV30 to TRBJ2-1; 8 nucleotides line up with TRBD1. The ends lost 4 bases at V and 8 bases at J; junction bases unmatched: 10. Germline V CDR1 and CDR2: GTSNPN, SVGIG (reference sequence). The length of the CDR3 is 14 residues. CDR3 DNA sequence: TGTGCCTGGAAATCAGGGGACAGGAGCGATGAGCAGTTCTTC. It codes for CAWKSGDRSDEQFF.

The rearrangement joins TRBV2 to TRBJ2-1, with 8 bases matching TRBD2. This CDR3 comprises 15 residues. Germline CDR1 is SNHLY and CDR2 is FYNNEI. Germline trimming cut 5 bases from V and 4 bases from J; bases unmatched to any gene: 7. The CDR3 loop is CASSSKRELYNEQFF. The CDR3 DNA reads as TGTGCCAGCAGTTCGAAGCGGGAGTTGTACAATGAGCAGTTCTTC.

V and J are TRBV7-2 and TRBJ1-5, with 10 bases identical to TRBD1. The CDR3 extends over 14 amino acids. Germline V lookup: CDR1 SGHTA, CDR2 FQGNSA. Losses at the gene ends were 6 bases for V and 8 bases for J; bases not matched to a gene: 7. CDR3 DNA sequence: TGTGCCAGCAGGGGACAGGGGTTTAATGAGCCCCAGCATTTT. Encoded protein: CASRGQGFNEPQHF.

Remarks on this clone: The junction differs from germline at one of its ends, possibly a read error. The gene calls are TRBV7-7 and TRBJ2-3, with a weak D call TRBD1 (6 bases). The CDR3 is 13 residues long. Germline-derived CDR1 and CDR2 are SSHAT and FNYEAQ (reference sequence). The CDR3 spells CASSRDRTDTQYF. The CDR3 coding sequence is TGTGCTAGCAGCCGCGACAGGACAGATACGCAGTATTTT.

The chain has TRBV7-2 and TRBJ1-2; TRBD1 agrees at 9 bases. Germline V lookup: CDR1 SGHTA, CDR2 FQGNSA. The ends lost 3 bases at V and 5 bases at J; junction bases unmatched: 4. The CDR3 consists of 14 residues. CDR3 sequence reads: CASSFNRGPYGYTF. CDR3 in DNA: TGTGCCAGCAGCTTTAACAGGGGGCCTTATGGCTACACCTTC.

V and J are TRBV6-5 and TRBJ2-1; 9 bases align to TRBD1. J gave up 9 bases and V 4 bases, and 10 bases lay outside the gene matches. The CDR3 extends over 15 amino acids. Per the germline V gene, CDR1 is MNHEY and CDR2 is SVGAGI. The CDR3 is CASSSDRGATSEQFF. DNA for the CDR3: TGTGCCAGCAGTTCCGACAGGGGGGCTACAAGTGAGCAGTTCTTC.